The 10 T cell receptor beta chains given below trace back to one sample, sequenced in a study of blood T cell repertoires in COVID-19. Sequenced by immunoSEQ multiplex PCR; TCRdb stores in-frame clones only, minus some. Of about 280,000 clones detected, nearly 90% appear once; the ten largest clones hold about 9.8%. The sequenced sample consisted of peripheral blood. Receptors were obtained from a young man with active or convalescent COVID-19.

The CDR3 loop reads CASSSHRSNSHNEQFF. CDR3 nucleotide sequence: TGTGCCAGCAGTTCACATAGGAGTAACTCTCACAATGAGCAGTTCTTC. The chain has TRBV6-5 and TRBJ2-1; no reliable D call. The CDR3 spans 16 residues. Germline V gene sequence: CDR1 MNHEY, CDR2 SVGAGI. Deletions cut 4 bases from V and 5 bases from J, with 18 bases between.

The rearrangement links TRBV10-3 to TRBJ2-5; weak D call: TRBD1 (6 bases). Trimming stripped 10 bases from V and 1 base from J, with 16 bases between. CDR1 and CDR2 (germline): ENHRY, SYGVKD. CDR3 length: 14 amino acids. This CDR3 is CATRDTISQETQYF. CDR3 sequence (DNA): TGTGCCACTCGGGACACCATATCCCAAGAGACCCAGTACTTC.

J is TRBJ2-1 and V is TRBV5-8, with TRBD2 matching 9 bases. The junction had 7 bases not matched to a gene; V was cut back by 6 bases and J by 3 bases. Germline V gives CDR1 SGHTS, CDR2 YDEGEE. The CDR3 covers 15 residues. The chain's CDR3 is CASNRGGAYYNEQFF. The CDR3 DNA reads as TGTGCCAGCAACCGCGGGGGGGCCTACTACAATGAGCAGTTCTTC.

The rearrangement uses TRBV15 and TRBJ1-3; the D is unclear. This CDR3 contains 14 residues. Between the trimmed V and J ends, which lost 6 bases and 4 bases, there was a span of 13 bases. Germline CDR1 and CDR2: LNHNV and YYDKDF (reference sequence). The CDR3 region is CATRLSGSGNTIYF. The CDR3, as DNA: TGTGCCACCAGACTCTCGGGGTCCGGAAACACCATATATTTT.

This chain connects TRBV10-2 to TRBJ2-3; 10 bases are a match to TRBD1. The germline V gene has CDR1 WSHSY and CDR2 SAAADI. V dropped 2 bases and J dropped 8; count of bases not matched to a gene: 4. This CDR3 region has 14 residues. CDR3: CASSEDRGQGTQYF. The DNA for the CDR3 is TGCGCCAGCAGTGAGGACAGGGGGCAGGGTACGCAGTATTTT.

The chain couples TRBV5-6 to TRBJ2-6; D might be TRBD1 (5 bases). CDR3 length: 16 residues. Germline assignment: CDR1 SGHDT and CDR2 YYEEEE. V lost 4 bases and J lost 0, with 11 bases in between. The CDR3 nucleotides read TGTGCCAGCAGCAAACAGGTGAACTCTGGGGCCAACGTCCTGACTTTC. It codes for CASSKQVNSGANVLTF. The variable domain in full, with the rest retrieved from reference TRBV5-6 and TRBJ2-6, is DAGVTQSPTHLIKTRGQQVTLRCSPKSGHDTVSWYQQALGQGPQFIFQYYEEEERQRGNFPDRFSGHQFPNYSSELNVNALLLGDSALYLCASSKQVNSGANVLTFGAGSRLTVL.

The CDR3, as DNA: TGTGCCAGCAGCGTGTCCGGGACTTACACTGAAGCTTTCTTT. Protein sequence: CASSVSGTYTEAFF. V usage is TRBV9 and J usage is TRBJ1-1, with D possibly being TRBD1 (5 bases). CDR3 length: 14 residues. Trimming took off 2 bases at V and 3 bases at J, with 11 bases between the two ends. The germline CDR1 and CDR2 sequences are SGDLS and YYNGEE.

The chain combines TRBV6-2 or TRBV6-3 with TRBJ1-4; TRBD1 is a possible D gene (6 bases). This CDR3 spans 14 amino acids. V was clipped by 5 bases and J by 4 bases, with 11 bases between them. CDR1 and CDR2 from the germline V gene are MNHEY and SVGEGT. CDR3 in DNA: TGTGCCAGCAGTCTACAGGGATATAATGAAAAACTGTTTTTT. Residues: CASSLQGYNEKLFF.

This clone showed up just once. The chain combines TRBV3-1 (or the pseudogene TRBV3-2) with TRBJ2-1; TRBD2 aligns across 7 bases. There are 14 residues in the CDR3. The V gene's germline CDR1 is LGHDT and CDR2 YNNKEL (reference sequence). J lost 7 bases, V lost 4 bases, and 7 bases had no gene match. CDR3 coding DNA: TGTGCCAGCAGCCCCGGGGACGGGAGGAATGAGCAGTTCTTC. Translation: CASSPGDGRNEQFF.

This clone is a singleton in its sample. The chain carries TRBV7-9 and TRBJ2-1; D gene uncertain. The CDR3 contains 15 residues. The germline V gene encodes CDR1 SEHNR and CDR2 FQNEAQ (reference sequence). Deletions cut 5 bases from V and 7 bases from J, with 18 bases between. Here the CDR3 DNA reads TGTGCCAGCAGCCAAAGGTGGCCAGACACAAATGAGCAGTTCTTC. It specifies CASSQRWPDTNEQFF.